This T cell receptor beta chain was found in a study of cytomegalovirus exposure and HLA in healthy donors. Study observations and caveats: Cytomegalovirus association was assigned to under 200 TCR beta chains. In a later analysis, a genetic analysis reported fewer productive-TCR N-insertions in an Asian-associated ancestry cluster than the cohort average. Using a false discovery rate of 0.05, a later analysis showed that 16,000 or so TCR beta sequences were associated with HLA alleles.

As regards this clone: The antigen is undetermined.

The primer mix had 60 Vbeta and 13 Jbeta primers. Assay: immunoSEQ multiplex PCR; the TCRdb copy retains only in-frame clones and omits some. This sample's table reports under 150,000 clones. V was clipped by 6 bases and J by 7 bases; unmatched bases: 8. Germline V lookup: CDR1 MDHEN, CDR2 SYDVKM. This CDR3 spans 13 amino acids. This sequence originates from a woman aged 40 to 49 in good health and CMV-seronegative. The rearrangement joins TRBV28 to TRBJ1-2; 7 nucleotides match TRBD1. Sample: PBMCs. Here the CDR3 DNA reads TGTGCCAGCAGGCCCCGGCAGGGGGGTGGCTACACCTTC. It is translated as CASRPRQGGGYTF.